The 2 T cell receptor beta chains below were found in one sample sequenced in a study of tumor-infiltrating lymphocytes in localized non-small cell lung cancer. Repertoires were generated with immunoSEQ multiplex PCR, while TCRdb's copy carries only in-frame clones and drops some. The table lists 10,000 to 13,000 clones, 65% to 90% of them singletons. Sequencing was carried out using uninvolved lung tissue not adjacent to the tumor. All receptors derive from a human donor with non-small cell lung cancer.

The gene calls are TRBV19 and TRBJ2-1; TRBD2 aligns across 10 bases. V was clipped by 5 bases and J by 9 bases; unmatched bases: 10. The CDR3 consists of 15 residues. Germline CDR1 reads LNHDA; CDR2 reads SQIVND (reference sequence). The CDR3 here is CASSFYGTSAIEQFF. CDR3 nucleotides: TGTGCCAGTAGTTTTTACGGGACTAGCGCGATTGAGCAGTTCTTC.

The chain carries TRBV2 and TRBJ2-2, with TRBD2 identical over 10 bases. Germline loops: CDR1 SNHLY, CDR2 FYNNEI. The V segment lost 5 bases and the J segment 4 bases; nucleotides outside the gene matches: 16. This CDR3 has 19 amino acids. This CDR3 is CASSSRTSGFPRPTGELFF. In DNA, the CDR3 is TGTGCCAGCAGTAGCAGGACTAGCGGATTCCCACGTCCCACCGGGGAGCTGTTTTTT.